This T cell receptor (beta chain) is from a study of cytomegalovirus exposure and HLA in healthy donors. Study details: Earlier sequencing of approximately 200 million T cells yielded approximately 100 million unique TCR beta sequences.

This CDR3 comprises 16 residues. In germline, CDR1 is LGHNA, CDR2 YNFKEQ. J was trimmed by 1 base and V by 5 bases; bases with no gene match: 7. PCR involved 60 Vbeta and 13 Jbeta primers. Method: immunoSEQ multiplex PCR; TCRdb's copy keeps in-frame clones and lacks some. The sample includes 150,000 to 200,000 clones, roughly 76% seen only once; the top ten take approximately 5%. The chain combines TRBV4-2 with TRBJ2-2; 7 bases fit TRBD2. This receptor was identified in a woman younger than 35 in good health and CMV-seropositive. Material: PBMCs. CDR3 nucleotides: TGTGCCAGCAGCGCCCGGGGGGACCAGAACACCGGGGAGCTGTTTTTT. Its translation: CASSARGDQNTGELFF.